Listed below are T cell receptor beta chains from one sample, sequenced in a study of CD8 T cells in Susac syndrome. TCRdb itself ran the immunoSEQ multiplex PCR reads through MiXCR, one entry per CDR3 protein. The profile shows more than 95,000 distinct CDR3 sequences, roughly 93% of them singletons. Sample: CD4+ T cells from PBMCs. All receptors derive from a human donor with multiple sclerosis. CDR3s include the opening cysteine and the closing phenylalanine or tryptophan. Fields, in order: J gene, CDR3 length, D gene, clone size, V gene, CDR3 protein, CDR3 DNA. A D gene is named only where the DNA matches it firmly. A row's size may be missing; if present it is once, few, many or a size class.

j_gene: TRBJ2-1
len: 12
d_gene: .
abundance: once
v_gene: TRBV7-3
CDR3aa: CASSFDANEQFF
CDR3nt: TGTGCCAGCAGCTTCGATGCGAATGAGCAGTTCTTC

j_gene: TRBJ1-5
len: 13
d_gene: .
abundance: .
v_gene: TRBV29-1
CDR3aa: CSVEDGERGPQHF
CDR3nt: TGCAGCGTTGAAGATGGGGAGAGGGGACCCCAGCATTTT

j_gene: TRBJ2-1
len: 14
d_gene: TRBD1
abundance: .
v_gene: TRBV6-6
CDR3aa: CASSYRTGYNEQFF
CDR3nt: TGTGCCAGCAGTTACAGGACAGGGTACAATGAGCAGTTCTTC

j_gene: TRBJ2-5
len: 12
d_gene: .
abundance: once
v_gene: TRBV30
CDR3aa: CAWSVLVETQYF
CDR3nt: TGTGCCTGGAGTGTACTGGTGGAGACCCAGTACTTC

j_gene: TRBJ2-1
len: 16
d_gene: TRBD1
abundance: .
v_gene: TRBV12-3/TRBV12-4
CDR3aa: CASKEQWTGTYNEQFF
CDR3nt: TGTGCCAGCAAGGAGCAGTGGACAGGGACCTACAATGAGCAGTTCTTC

j_gene: TRBJ2-5
len: 14
d_gene: .
abundance: once
v_gene: TRBV6-6
CDR3aa: CASIPGGLANLQYF
CDR3nt: TGTGCCAGCATTCCCGGGGGCCTAGCTAATCTCCAGTACTTC

j_gene: TRBJ2-5
len: 13
d_gene: .
abundance: .
v_gene: TRBV10-2
CDR3aa: CASSVAGEKTQYF
CDR3nt: TGCGCCAGCAGTGTGGCAGGGGAAAAGACCCAGTACTTC

j_gene: TRBJ1-5
len: 17
d_gene: .
abundance: .
v_gene: TRBV4-2
CDR3aa: CASSLDGTPGSNQPQHF
CDR3nt: TGTGCCAGCAGCCTGGACGGAACCCCCGGGAGCAATCAGCCCCAGCATTTT

j_gene: TRBJ1-4
len: 12
d_gene: .
abundance: .
v_gene: TRBV7-9
CDR3aa: CASSFGGEKLFF
CDR3nt: TGTGCCAGCAGCTTCGGAGGGGAAAAACTGTTTTTT

j_gene: TRBJ2-5
len: 16
d_gene: TRBD1
abundance: .
v_gene: TRBV9
CDR3aa: CASSVTSGQGQETQYF
CDR3nt: TGTGCCAGCAGCGTAACGTCCGGACAGGGGCAAGAGACCCAGTACTTC

j_gene: TRBJ1-5
len: 14
d_gene: TRBD1
abundance: .
v_gene: TRBV19
CDR3aa: CASKEDRGLQPQHF
CDR3nt: TGTGCCAGTAAAGAGGACAGGGGTCTCCAGCCCCAGCATTTT

j_gene: TRBJ1-5
len: 16
d_gene: .
abundance: .
v_gene: TRBV20-1
CDR3aa: CSARVPGQPSNQPQHF
CDR3nt: TGCAGTGCTAGGGTCCCCGGGCAGCCGTCCAATCAGCCCCAGCATTTT

j_gene: TRBJ1-1
len: 11
d_gene: .
abundance: once
v_gene: TRBV6-1
CDR3aa: CASRRGSLAFF
CDR3nt: TGTGCCAGCCGACGGGGGTCCCTGGCTTTCTTT

j_gene: TRBJ1-2
len: 14
d_gene: TRBD1
abundance: .
v_gene: TRBV20-1
CDR3aa: CSATRRDRGSGYTF
CDR3nt: TGCAGTGCCACCCGCCGGGACAGAGGTAGTGGCTACACCTTC

j_gene: TRBJ2-3
len: 17
d_gene: .
abundance: .
v_gene: TRBV9
CDR3aa: CASSVGSRHSPTDTQYF
CDR3nt: TGTGCCAGCAGCGTAGGTTCGAGACATTCCCCCACAGATACGCAGTATTTT

j_gene: TRBJ2-6
len: 18
d_gene: TRBD1
abundance: .
v_gene: TRBV14
CDR3aa: CASRSRDRGHSGANVLTF
CDR3nt: TGTGCCAGCAGGTCCCGGGACAGGGGGCACTCTGGGGCCAACGTCCTGACTTTC

j_gene: TRBJ1-2
len: 14
d_gene: .
abundance: .
v_gene: TRBV20-1
CDR3aa: CSATGPTGTYGYTF
CDR3nt: TGCAGTGCTACCGGCCCGACCGGGACCTATGGCTACACCTTC

j_gene: TRBJ2-7
len: 15
d_gene: TRBD1
abundance: .
v_gene: TRBV3-1
CDR3aa: CASSRSGTGSYEQYF
CDR3nt: TGTGCCAGCAGCCGTTCCGGGACAGGTTCCTACGAGCAGTACTTC

j_gene: TRBJ1-1
len: 13
d_gene: TRBD1
abundance: .
v_gene: TRBV20-1
CDR3aa: CSAPMGDSTEAFF
CDR3nt: TGCAGTGCCCCCATGGGGGACAGCACTGAAGCTTTCTTT

j_gene: TRBJ2-1
len: 15
d_gene: .
abundance: .
v_gene: TRBV2
CDR3aa: CASSYSTSSYNEQFF
CDR3nt: TGTGCCAGCAGTTACTCAACGAGCTCCTACAATGAGCAGTTCTTC

j_gene: TRBJ2-3
len: 15
d_gene: .
abundance: .
v_gene: TRBV6-1
CDR3aa: CASSEVWTITDTQYF
CDR3nt: TGTGCCAGCAGTGAAGTGTGGACCATCACAGATACGCAGTATTTT

j_gene: TRBJ1-1
len: 17
d_gene: TRBD1
abundance: once
v_gene: TRBV20-1
CDR3aa: CSARAGGGGLLWSEAFF
CDR3nt: TGCAGTGCTAGGGCGGGCGGAGGGGGCCTCCTCTGGTCTGAAGCTTTCTTT

j_gene: TRBJ2-3
len: 15
d_gene: TRBD1
abundance: .
v_gene: TRBV6-6
CDR3aa: CASSSDRALTDTQYF
CDR3nt: TGTGCCAGCAGCTCGGACAGGGCCCTCACAGATACGCAGTATTTT

j_gene: TRBJ2-2
len: 15
d_gene: .
abundance: .
v_gene: TRBV19
CDR3aa: CASNALQLNTGELFF
CDR3nt: TGTGCCAGTAACGCGCTCCAGCTGAACACCGGGGAGCTGTTTTTT

j_gene: TRBJ2-6
len: 15
d_gene: .
abundance: few
v_gene: TRBV4-3
CDR3aa: CASSQVQPGANVLTF
CDR3nt: TGCGCCAGCAGCCAAGTCCAGCCTGGGGCCAACGTCCTGACTTTC

j_gene: TRBJ2-1
len: 14
d_gene: .
abundance: .
v_gene: TRBV5-6
CDR3aa: CASSWGTAYNEQFF
CDR3nt: TGTGCCAGCAGCTGGGGAACGGCGTACAATGAGCAGTTCTTC